The 28 T cell receptor beta chains below were found in one sample sequenced in a study of blood T cell repertoires in COVID-19. Sequenced by immunoSEQ multiplex PCR; TCRdb stores in-frame clones only, minus some. Among over 50,000 clones listed, 86% were seen once. The sequencing sample was made of peripheral blood. Receptors were obtained from a human donor in a cohort sampled during active COVID-19.

The V and J genes are TRBV28 and TRBJ1-5; 7 bases are shared with TRBD1. CDR3 length: 15 residues. From germline, CDR1 is MDHEN and CDR2 SYDVKM. V was clipped by 10 bases and J by 5 bases; unmatched bases: 14. In DNA form, the CDR3 reads TGTGCCACCCACAGGGGATCCGGAATCGATCAGCCCCAGCATTTT. Protein product: CATHRGSGIDQPQHF.

J is TRBJ1-2 and V is TRBV7-3, with D perhaps matching TRBD1 (6 bases). The CDR3 extends over 15 amino acids. CDR1 SGHTA and CDR2 FQGTGA come from the germline V gene. Trimming took 5 bases from V and 0 from J, leaving 13 bases between them. CDR3 DNA: TGTGCCAGCAGCCCCTCCGGGACAACTAACTATGGCTACACCTTC. This gives the protein CASSPSGTTNYGYTF.

The chain uses TRBV30 and TRBJ2-1; D uncertain. The germline V gene encodes CDR1 GTSNPN and CDR2 SVGIG (reference sequence). This CDR3 spans 12 amino acids. Trimming stripped 2 bases from V and 4 bases from J, with 6 bases between. DNA of the CDR3: TGTGCCTGGAGTACTCTTTACAATGAGCAGTTCTTC. Translation: CAWSTLYNEQFF.

The chain uses TRBV4-1 and TRBJ2-5, with D perhaps matching TRBD2 (7 bases). Germline CDR1 is MGHRA and CDR2 is YSYEKL. This CDR3 comprises 20 residues. V was clipped by 0 bases and J by 2 bases, with 25 bases between them. The CDR3 DNA follows: TGCGCCAGCAGCCAAGAAATCGGCAGGGCCTGGGCGGGGGCGCAAGAGACCCAGTACTTC. Amino acid sequence: CASSQEIGRAWAGAQETQYF.

The chain links TRBV6-6 to TRBJ2-7; 13 bases map to TRBD2. The length of the CDR3 is 16 residues. V lost 5 bases to trimming and J lost 2 bases; unmatched junction nucleotides: 6. Germline CDR1 MNHNY, CDR2 SVGAGI (reference sequence). The CDR3 coding sequence is TGTGCCAGCAGTACCCAACTAGCGGGAGGGCCCTACGAGCAGTACTTC. Its translation is CASSTQLAGGPYEQYF.

A few counts support this clone. This chain uses TRBV7-2 with TRBJ1-2, with unresolved D. This CDR3 contains 14 residues. Germline-derived CDR1 and CDR2 are SGHTA and FQGNSA. V lost 3 bases and J 0 bases, leaving 8 bases between the germline ends. The CDR3 DNA reads TGTGCCAGCAGCTTCGGAGGTTCTAACTATGGCTACACCTTC. Its translation: CASSFGGSNYGYTF.

V usage is TRBV28 and J usage is TRBJ1-2; 8 bases map to TRBD1. Per germline, CDR1 MDHEN and CDR2 SYDVKM. The CDR3 covers 13 residues. V shed 6 bases, J shed 5 bases, and the junction held 5 bases outside the gene matches. For the CDR3, the DNA is TGTGCCAGCAGACCGAACAGGGGGTATGGCTACACCTTC. Amino acid sequence: CASRPNRGYGYTF.

The chain links TRBV2 to TRBJ2-3; a weak D match, TRBD2 (5 bases). Germline-derived CDR1 and CDR2 are SNHLY and FYNNEI. The CDR3 extends over 15 amino acids. V was trimmed by 8 bases and J by 1 base, leaving 16 bases between them. The CDR3 DNA reads as TGTGCCAGCGCCGAGGGTCTCCGGGGCACAGATACGCAGTATTTT. This codes for CASAEGLRGTDTQYF.

V and J are TRBV6-1 and TRBJ1-4; D perhaps matches TRBD1 (6 bases). Looked up from germline, CDR1 is MNHNS and CDR2 is SASEGT. The CDR3 runs to 15 residues. The V end lost 1 base, the J end lost 8 bases, and 14 bases lay between the germline ends. CDR3 sequence reads: CASSEVMGGREKLFF. The CDR3 region has the DNA TGTGCCAGCAGTGAAGTAATGGGGGGGCGGGAAAAACTGTTTTTT.

The DNA of the CDR3 is TGTGCCAGCAGCCCCGGGGGGCTAGCGGGAACTTACGAGCAGTACTTC. Translated: CASSPGGLAGTYEQYF. The J gene is TRBJ2-7, the V gene TRBV5-8, with 9 bases aligning to TRBD2. The V gene's germline CDR1 is SGHTS and CDR2 YDEGEE. V lost 4 bases to trimming and J lost 4 bases; unmatched junction nucleotides: 12. The CDR3 runs 16 residues.

The chain uses TRBV15 and TRBJ1-5; TRBD1 matches at 7 bases. J was trimmed by 4 bases and V by 0 bases; bases with no gene match: 6. The CDR3 extends over 16 amino acids. From germline, CDR1 is LNHNV and CDR2 YYDKDF (reference sequence). CDR3 loop: CATSRDRQGNNQPQHF. The DNA of the CDR3 is TGTGCCACCAGCAGAGACCGACAGGGAAATAATCAGCCCCAGCATTTT. Full variable domain (remainder filled in from reference TRBV15 and TRBJ1-5): DAMVIQNPRYQVTQFGKPVTLSCSQTLNHNVMYWYQQKSSQAPKLLFHYYDKDFNNEADTPDNFQSRRPNTSFCFLDIRSPGLGDTAMYLCATSRDRQGNNQPQHFGDGTRLSIL.

The gene calls are TRBV5-5 and TRBJ2-7, with D unresolved. This CDR3 region has 15 residues. Looked up from germline, CDR1 is SGHKS and CDR2 is YYEKEE (reference sequence). The V gene lost 0 bases and the J gene lost 4 bases, with 14 bases spanning the gap. CDR3 nucleotides: TGTGCCAGCAGCTTGGAACAGCTTCGTGAGTACGAGCAGTACTTC. This codes for CASSLEQLREYEQYF. Complete variable domain (other parts from reference TRBV5-5 and TRBJ2-7): DAGVTQSPTHLIKTRGQQVTLRCSPISGHKSVSWYQQVLGQGPQFIFQYYEKEERGRGNFPDRFSARQFPNYSSELNVNALLLGDSALYLCASSLEQLREYEQYFGPGTRLTVT.

This chain joins TRBV27 and TRBJ2-7, with a tentative D call TRBD2 (6 bases). Trimming took 5 bases from V and 7 from J, leaving 18 bases between them. The CDR3 sequence is 14 residues long. Germline loops: CDR1 MNHEY, CDR2 SMNVEV (reference sequence). The chain's CDR3 is CASSPAGRSREQYF. DNA for the CDR3: TGTGCCAGCAGTCCCGCGGGACGCTCTCGGGAGCAGTACTTC.

The V gene is TRBV18, the J gene TRBJ2-5; 10 positions match TRBD2. Germline CDR1 is KGHSH and CDR2 is LQKENI. The V segment lost 6 bases and the J segment 5 bases; nucleotides outside the gene matches: 12. This CDR3 has 16 amino acids. The CDR3 sequence: CASSPEREGLGETQYF. The CDR3 DNA reads as TGTGCCAGCTCCCCCGAGCGGGAGGGCCTTGGGGAGACCCAGTACTTC.

The CDR3 DNA reads TGCAGTCCTGAGGGGGTAGTGGAGCAGTACTTC. Translated, it gives CSPEGVVEQYF. This chain connects TRBV20-1 to TRBJ2-7; a weak D match, TRBD1 (6 bases). Per the germline V gene, CDR1 is DFQATT and CDR2 is SNEGSKA (reference sequence). The V and J ends lost 8 bases and 7 bases respectively, with 15 bases between them. The length of the CDR3 is 11 residues.

The rearrangement joins TRBV7-2 to TRBJ1-1; D unresolved. The V gene lost 2 bases and the J gene lost 3 bases, with 19 bases spanning the gap. The CDR3 covers 17 residues. From germline, CDR1 is SGHTA and CDR2 FQGNSA. The CDR3 reads CASSLSRGGIGDTEAFF. The CDR3 DNA reads TGTGCCAGCAGCTTAAGTCGGGGAGGGATTGGGGACACTGAAGCTTTCTTT. The variable domain in full, with the rest retrieved from reference TRBV7-2 and TRBJ1-1, is GAGVSQSPSNKVTEKGKDVELRCDPISGHTALYWYRQSLGQGLEFLIYFQGNSAPDKSGLPSDRFSAERTGGSVSTLTIQRTQQEDSAVYLCASSLSRGGIGDTEAFFGQGTRLTVV.

The chain employs TRBV19 and TRBJ1-4; a possible D gene is TRBD1 (6 bases). The CDR3 extends over 15 amino acids. In germline, CDR1 is LNHDA, CDR2 SQIVND (reference sequence). Trimming pared 3 bases from V and 8 bases from J, leaving 16 bases between. The CDR3 sequence is CASSMDSGSGEKLFF. The CDR3 nucleotides are TGTGCCAGTAGTATGGACAGTGGGTCGGGAGAAAAACTGTTTTTT.

The chain uses TRBV7-9 and TRBJ2-1; unclear D gene. Germline V CDR1 and CDR2: SEHNR, FQNEAQ (reference sequence). This CDR3 is 13 amino acids long. V lost 3 bases and J 4 bases, leaving 7 bases between the germline ends. In DNA, the CDR3 is TGTGCCAGCAGCTTTATTAATTACAATGAGCAGTTCTTC. Its translation: CASSFINYNEQFF.

A single count supports this clone. The rearrangement links TRBV28 to TRBJ2-1; TRBD2 aligns across 10 bases. Germline assignment: CDR1 MDHEN and CDR2 SYDVKM. The length of the CDR3 is 15 residues. Trimming at V came to 3 bases and at J to 7 bases, leaving 6 bases not matched to a gene. CDR3 in amino acids: CASSFSGGRRNEQFF. CDR3 bases: TGTGCCAGCAGTTTTAGCGGGGGGCGAAGGAATGAGCAGTTCTTC.

The chain is built from TRBV19 and TRBJ2-1; TRBD2 agrees at 8 bases. The CDR3 consists of 16 residues. The V and J ends lost 5 bases and 0 bases, in that order; junction bases with no gene match: 6. The germline CDR1 and CDR2 sequences are LNHDA and SQIVND (reference sequence). The CDR3: CASSSLAAYSYNEQFF. CDR3 DNA: TGTGCCAGTAGTTCACTAGCGGCTTACTCCTACAATGAGCAGTTCTTC.

This chain uses TRBV6-6 with TRBJ1-4; 8 bases agree with TRBD1. The CDR3 is made up of 15 amino acids. V dropped 0 bases and J dropped 7; count of bases not matched to a gene: 4. CDR1 is MNHNY and CDR2 is SVGAGI in the germline V gene (reference sequence). CDR3 amino acids: CASSYSGTGVEKLFF. CDR3 in DNA: TGTGCCAGCAGTTACTCCGGGACAGGAGTTGAAAAACTGTTTTTT.

V and J are TRBV6-4 and TRBJ1-5; D ambiguous. Germline loops: CDR1 MRHNA, CDR2 SNTAGT. V gave up 3 bases and J gave up 6 bases, with 9 bases separating them. This CDR3 has 13 amino acids. The CDR3 protein is CASSELRGQPQHF. CDR3 coding DNA: TGTGCCAGCAGTGAATTGCGAGGTCAGCCCCAGCATTTT.

The chain combines TRBV28 with TRBJ1-5; 7 bases agree with TRBD1. The germline CDR1 and CDR2 sequences are MDHEN and SYDVKM. This CDR3 has 17 residues. Trimming took 5 bases from V and 3 from J; bases not matched to a gene: 13. CDR3 amino acids: CASSRGPRTGINQPQHF. DNA of the CDR3: TGTGCCAGCAGTCGTGGCCCCCGGACAGGTATCAATCAGCCCCAGCATTTT.

In its sample, this clone was seen once. The CDR3 DNA reads as TGTGCCAGCAGCCCAAGGGGGCCTCAAGAGACCCAGTACTTC. Translation gives CASSPRGPQETQYF. The chain recombines TRBV11-3 with TRBJ2-5, with TRBD1 matching over 7 bases. The ends lost 5 bases at V and 2 bases at J; junction bases unmatched: 5. This CDR3 comprises 14 residues. Germline CDR1 and CDR2: SGHNT and YENEEA.

The chain has TRBV4-3 and TRBJ1-3, with TRBD1 identical over 7 bases. The ends lost 0 bases at V and 7 bases at J; junction bases unmatched: 15. The germline CDR1 and CDR2 sequences are LGHNA and YSLEER. CDR3 size: 18 residues. The CDR3 coding sequence is TGCGCCAGCAGCCAAGATCAATTATCGGTACAGGGGATCAACACCATATATTTT. It translates to CASSQDQLSVQGINTIYF.

This chain joins TRBV5-8 and TRBJ1-3; D is undetermined. Per the germline V gene, CDR1 is SGHTS and CDR2 is YDEGEE. This CDR3 has 16 residues. With 1 base removed from V and 0 bases from J, the gap between germline ends came to 11 bases. The CDR3 DNA reads TGTGCCAGCAGCTTGAGCTTAGTATCCTCTGGAAACACCATATATTTT. It is translated as CASSLSLVSSGNTIYF.

J is TRBJ2-7 and V is TRBV10-1; the D is unclear. V was pared by 4 bases and J by 4 bases, with 8 bases between. The CDR3 has 12 residues. The germline V gene encodes CDR1 WNHNN and CDR2 SYGVQD (reference sequence). CDR3 sequence: CASSASRYEQYF. CDR3 sequence (DNA): TGCGCCAGCAGTGCGTCGCGATACGAGCAGTACTTC.

The chain is built from TRBV3-1 (or the pseudogene TRBV3-2) and TRBJ2-7, with 7 positions matching TRBD1. V gave up 3 bases and J gave up 0 bases; unmatched junction bases: 8. The CDR3 has 16 amino acids. Per germline, CDR1 LGHDT and CDR2 YNNKEL (reference sequence). CDR3 in amino acids: CASSQDSGTVSYEQYF. Here the CDR3 DNA reads TGTGCCAGCAGCCAGGATTCCGGGACAGTCTCCTACGAGCAGTACTTC.